Listed here are 2 T cell receptor beta chains from one sample, sequenced in a study of brain T cells in children with intractable seizures. Described time point: blood from clinic visit 5 months post-surgery; TSC patient then seizure free. Profiled with immunoSEQ multiplex PCR; TCRdb holds only in-frame clones, not every one. The data hold 340,000 or so clones, with about 94% observed a single time. The source material was peripheral blood, sampled about 5 months after surgery. These receptors came from a boy in the first two years of life with tuberous sclerosis and intractable seizures.

This sequence joins TRBV20-1 and TRBJ2-1; D gene uncertain. Trimming cost V 5 bases and J 10 bases, with 9 bases left between them. Germline CDR1 and CDR2: DFQATT and SNEGSKA (reference sequence). CDR3 length equals 10 residues. CDR3 in amino acids: CSAGRIEQFF. The CDR3 DNA reads TGCAGTGCTGGGCGAATCGAGCAGTTCTTC.

The rearrangement uses TRBV12-3 or TRBV12-4 and TRBJ1-1; D remains ambiguous. CDR3 length equals 13 residues. The ends were cut back, 2 bases at V and 1 base at J, with 5 bases in the middle. The CDR3 sequence: CASSLQENTEAFF. The CDR3 nucleotides are TGTGCCAGCAGTTTACAGGAGAACACTGAAGCTTTCTTT.